This TCR beta chain was retrieved from a study of cytomegalovirus exposure and HLA in healthy donors. General study findings and limits: Cytomegalovirus association was listed for approximately 160 TCR beta chains.

This table comes from immunoSEQ multiplex PCR, and its TCRdb copy is limited to in-frame clones, with some not included. The sample yields fewer than 350,000 clones, 70% to 90% seen once. Comments on this clone: Its specificity is not known.

The CDR3 contains 16 residues. The germline CDR1 and CDR2 sequences are MNHNS and SASEGT. With V trimmed by 0 bases and J by 4 bases, 8 bases remained unmatched. The TCR was taken from a woman in her late teens or twenties in good health and CMV-seronegative. This chain links TRBV6-1 with TRBJ1-2; TRBD1 agrees at 7 bases. Sequenced sample: PBMCs. The CDR3 region is CASSEAFAGGSYGYTF. The CDR3 bases are TGTGCCAGCAGTGAAGCGTTCGCAGGGGGTAGCTATGGCTACACCTTC.